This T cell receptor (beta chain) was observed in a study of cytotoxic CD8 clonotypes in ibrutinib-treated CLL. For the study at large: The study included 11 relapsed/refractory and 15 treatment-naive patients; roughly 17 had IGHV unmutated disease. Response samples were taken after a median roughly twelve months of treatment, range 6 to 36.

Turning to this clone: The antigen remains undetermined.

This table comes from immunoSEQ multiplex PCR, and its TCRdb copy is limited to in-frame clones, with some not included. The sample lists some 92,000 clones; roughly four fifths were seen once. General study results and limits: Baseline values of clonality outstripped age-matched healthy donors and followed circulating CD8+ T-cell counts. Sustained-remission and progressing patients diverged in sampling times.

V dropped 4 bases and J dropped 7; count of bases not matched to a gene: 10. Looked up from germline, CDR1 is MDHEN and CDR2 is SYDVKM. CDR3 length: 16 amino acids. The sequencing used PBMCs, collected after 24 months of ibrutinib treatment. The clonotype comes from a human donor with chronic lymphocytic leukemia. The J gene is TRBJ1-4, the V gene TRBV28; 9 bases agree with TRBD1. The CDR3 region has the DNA TGTGCCAGCAGTTCCAGAAAGGGACAGGGTGTTGAAAAACTGTTTTTT. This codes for CASSSRKGQGVEKLFF.